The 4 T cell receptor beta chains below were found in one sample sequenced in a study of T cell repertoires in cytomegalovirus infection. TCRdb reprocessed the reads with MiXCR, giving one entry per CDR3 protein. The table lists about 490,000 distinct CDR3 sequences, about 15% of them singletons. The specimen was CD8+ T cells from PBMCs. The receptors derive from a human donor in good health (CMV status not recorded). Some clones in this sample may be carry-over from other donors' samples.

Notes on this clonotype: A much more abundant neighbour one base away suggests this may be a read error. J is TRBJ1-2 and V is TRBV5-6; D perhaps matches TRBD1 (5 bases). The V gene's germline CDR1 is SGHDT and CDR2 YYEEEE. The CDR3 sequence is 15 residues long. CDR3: CASSLFGTANYGYIF. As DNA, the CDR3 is TGTGCCAGCAGCTTGTTCGGGACGGCTAACTATGGCTACATCTTC.

The CDR3 is CARDPDRGPGKEAFF. In DNA, the CDR3 is TGTGCCAGGGACCCGGACAGGGGCCCTGGCAAAGAAGCTTTCTTT. The chain links TRBV6-1 to TRBJ1-1, with 9 bases lining up with TRBD1. Germline V CDR1 and CDR2: MNHNS, SASEGT. Losses at the gene ends were 9 bases for V and 8 bases for J; bases not matched to a gene: 16. The length of the CDR3 is 15 residues.

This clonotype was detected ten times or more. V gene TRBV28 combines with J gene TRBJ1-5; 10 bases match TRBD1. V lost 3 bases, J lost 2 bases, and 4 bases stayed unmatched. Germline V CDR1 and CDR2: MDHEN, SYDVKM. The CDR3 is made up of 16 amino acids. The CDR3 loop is CASSFTGTGGNQPQHF. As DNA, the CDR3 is TGTGCCAGCAGTTTTACTGGGACAGGGGGCAATCAGCCCCAGCATTTT.

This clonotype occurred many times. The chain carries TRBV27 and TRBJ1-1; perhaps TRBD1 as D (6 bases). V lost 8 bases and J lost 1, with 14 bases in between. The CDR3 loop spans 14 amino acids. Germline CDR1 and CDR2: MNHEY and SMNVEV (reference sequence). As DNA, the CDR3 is TGTGCCAGCGGATCTACAGGGAAGAACACTGAAGCTTTCTTT. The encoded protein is CASGSTGKNTEAFF.